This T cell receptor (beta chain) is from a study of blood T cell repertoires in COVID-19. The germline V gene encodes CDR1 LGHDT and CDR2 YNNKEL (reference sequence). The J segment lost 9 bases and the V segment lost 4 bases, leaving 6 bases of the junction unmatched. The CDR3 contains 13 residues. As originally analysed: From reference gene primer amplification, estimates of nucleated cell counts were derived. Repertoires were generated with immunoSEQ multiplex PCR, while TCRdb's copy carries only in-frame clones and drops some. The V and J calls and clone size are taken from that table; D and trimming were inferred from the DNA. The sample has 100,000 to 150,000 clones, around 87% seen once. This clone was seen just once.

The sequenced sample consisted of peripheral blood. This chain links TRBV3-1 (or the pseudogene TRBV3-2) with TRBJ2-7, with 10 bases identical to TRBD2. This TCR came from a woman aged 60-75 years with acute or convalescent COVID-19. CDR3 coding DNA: TGTGCCAGCAGCCCTACCCCTAGCGGGAGGCAGTACGTC. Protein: CASSPTPSGRQYV.